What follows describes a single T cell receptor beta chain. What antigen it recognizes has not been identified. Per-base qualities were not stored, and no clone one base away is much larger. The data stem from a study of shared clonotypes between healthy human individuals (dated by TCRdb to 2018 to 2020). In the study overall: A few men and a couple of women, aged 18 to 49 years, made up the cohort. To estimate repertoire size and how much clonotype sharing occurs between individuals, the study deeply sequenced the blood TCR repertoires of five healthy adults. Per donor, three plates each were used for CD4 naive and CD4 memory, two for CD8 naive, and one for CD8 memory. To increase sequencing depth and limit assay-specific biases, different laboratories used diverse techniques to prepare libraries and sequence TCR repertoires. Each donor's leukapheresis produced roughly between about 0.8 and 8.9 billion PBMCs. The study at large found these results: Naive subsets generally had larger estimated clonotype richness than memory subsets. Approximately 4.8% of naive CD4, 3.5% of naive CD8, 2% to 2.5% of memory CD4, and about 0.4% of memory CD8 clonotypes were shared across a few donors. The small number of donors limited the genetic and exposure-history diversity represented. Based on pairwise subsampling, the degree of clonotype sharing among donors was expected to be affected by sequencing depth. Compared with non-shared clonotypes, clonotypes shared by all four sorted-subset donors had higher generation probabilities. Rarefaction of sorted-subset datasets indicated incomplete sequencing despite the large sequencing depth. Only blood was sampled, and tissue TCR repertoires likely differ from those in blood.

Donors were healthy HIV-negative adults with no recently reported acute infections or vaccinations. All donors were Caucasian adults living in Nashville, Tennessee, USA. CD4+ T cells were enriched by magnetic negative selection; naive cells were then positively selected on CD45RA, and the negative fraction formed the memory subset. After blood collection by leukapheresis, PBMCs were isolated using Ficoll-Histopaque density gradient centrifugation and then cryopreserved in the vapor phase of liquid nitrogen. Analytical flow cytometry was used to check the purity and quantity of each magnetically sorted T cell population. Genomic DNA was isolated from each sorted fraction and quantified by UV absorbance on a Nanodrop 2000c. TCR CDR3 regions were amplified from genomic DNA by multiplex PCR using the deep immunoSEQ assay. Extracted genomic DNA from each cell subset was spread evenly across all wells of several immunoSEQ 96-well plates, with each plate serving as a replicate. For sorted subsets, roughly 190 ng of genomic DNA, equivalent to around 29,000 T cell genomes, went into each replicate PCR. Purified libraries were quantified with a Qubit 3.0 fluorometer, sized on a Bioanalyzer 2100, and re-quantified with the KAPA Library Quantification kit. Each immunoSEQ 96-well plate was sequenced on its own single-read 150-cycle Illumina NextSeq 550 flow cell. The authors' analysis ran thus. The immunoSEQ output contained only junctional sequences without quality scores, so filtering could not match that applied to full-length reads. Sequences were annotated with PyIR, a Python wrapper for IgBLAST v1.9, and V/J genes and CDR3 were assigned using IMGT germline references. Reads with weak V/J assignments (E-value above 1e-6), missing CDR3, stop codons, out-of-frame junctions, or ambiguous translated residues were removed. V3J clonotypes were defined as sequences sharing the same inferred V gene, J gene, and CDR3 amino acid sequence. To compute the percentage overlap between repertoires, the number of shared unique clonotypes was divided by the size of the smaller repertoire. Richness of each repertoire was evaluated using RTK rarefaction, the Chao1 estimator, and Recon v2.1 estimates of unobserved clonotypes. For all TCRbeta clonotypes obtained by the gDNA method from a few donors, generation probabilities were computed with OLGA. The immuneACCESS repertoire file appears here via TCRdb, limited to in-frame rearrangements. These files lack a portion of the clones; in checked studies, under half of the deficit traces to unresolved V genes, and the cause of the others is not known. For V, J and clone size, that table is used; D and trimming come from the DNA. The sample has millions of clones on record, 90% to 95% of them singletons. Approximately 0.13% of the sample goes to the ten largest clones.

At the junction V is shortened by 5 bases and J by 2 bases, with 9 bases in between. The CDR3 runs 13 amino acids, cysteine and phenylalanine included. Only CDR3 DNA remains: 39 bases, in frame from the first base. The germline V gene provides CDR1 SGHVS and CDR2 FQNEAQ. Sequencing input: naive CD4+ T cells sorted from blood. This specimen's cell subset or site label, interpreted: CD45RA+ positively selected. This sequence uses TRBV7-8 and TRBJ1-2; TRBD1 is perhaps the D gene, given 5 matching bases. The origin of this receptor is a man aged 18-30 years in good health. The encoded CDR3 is CASSQTANYGYTF. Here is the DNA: TGTGCCAGCAGCCAGACAGCAAACTATGGCTACACCTTC.